The clone carrying this T cell receptor (beta chain) was recorded a few times. Trimming removed 5 bases at V and 9 bases at J, with 14 bases between. Germline lookup yields CDR1 SEHNR and CDR2 FQNEAQ (reference sequence). This CDR3 has 14 residues. The data were taken from a study of blood T cell repertoires in COVID-19. Original methodology: Amplified reference gene primers provided the basis for estimating nucleated cell counts. Profiling relied on immunoSEQ multiplex PCR, and the TCRdb table lists in-frame clones only, not all of them. V and J calls and clone size are those listed in that table; D and trimming were worked out from the DNA. This sample has tens of thousands of clones, with roughly 86% found just once.

Sequencing was done on a sample of peripheral blood. V usage is TRBV7-9 and J usage is TRBJ1-6; D uncertain. The source of this sequence is a human donor with active COVID-19. The donor label of this sample is uncertain. In DNA, the CDR3 is TGTGCCAGCAGCCCGGGATACGAGAGTTCACCCCTCCACTTT. It yields the protein CASSPGYESSPLHF.